What follows are 24 T cell receptor beta chains derived from one specimen sequenced in a study of T-cell memory formation after mild COVID-19. MiXCR, applied by TCRdb to the 5' RACE reads, yields one record per CDR3 protein. Among 450,000 to 650,000 distinct CDR3 sequences listed, about 20% were seen once. The sequencing sample was made of PBMCs or a T cell subset sorted from them (not recorded which). The receptors here all came from an adult woman who had mild COVID-19 (a few samples of this study predate the infection). Cell type and time point are not known.

This clonotype was counted only a few times. The V gene is TRBV19, the J gene TRBJ2-1; 8 bases match TRBD2. With V trimmed by 4 bases and J by 1 base, 9 bases remained unmatched. This CDR3 region has 17 residues. Germline assignment: CDR1 LNHDA and CDR2 SQIVND (reference sequence). The CDR3: CASSTLSIAGSYNEQFF. The CDR3 region has the DNA TGTGCCAGTAGTACCTTGTCCATAGCGGGATCCTACAATGAGCAGTTCTTC.

The chain combines TRBV4-3 with TRBJ2-5; no clear D gene. Germline-derived CDR1 and CDR2 are LGHNA and YSLEER. This CDR3 spans 15 amino acids. The ends were cut back, 0 bases at V and 0 bases at J, with 8 bases in the middle. CDR3 amino acids: CASSQDTAYQETQYF. The CDR3 DNA reads TGCGCCAGCAGCCAAGATACGGCGTACCAAGAGACCCAGTACTTC.

This clonotype was counted a few times. V usage is TRBV4-3 and J usage is TRBJ2-2, with D perhaps matching TRBD1 (6 bases). The CDR3 has 14 amino acids. CDR1 and CDR2 (germline): LGHNA, YSLEER. V lost 1 base and J 6 bases, leaving 9 bases between the germline ends. The CDR3 is CASSQAPGAGELFF. The CDR3 DNA reads TGCGCCAGCAGCCAAGCCCCAGGGGCCGGGGAGCTGTTTTTT.

This clonotype has only a few counts. CDR3 bases: TGTGCCAGCAGTGCCCGGGACCGTAACACAGATACGCAGTATTTT. This sequence encodes CASSARDRNTDTQYF. The chain is built from TRBV6-4 and TRBJ2-3; D may correspond to TRBD1 or TRBD2 (5 bases each). V gave up 4 bases and J gave up 2 bases, with 13 bases separating them. CDR1 and CDR2 (germline): MRHNA, SNTAGT. This CDR3 has 15 amino acids.

V is TRBV5-4 and J is TRBJ2-3, with 9 bases matching TRBD2. Looked up from germline, CDR1 is SGHNT and CDR2 is YYREEE (reference sequence). The V gene end was trimmed by 3 bases and the J gene end by 4 bases; junction bases not matched to a gene: 6. The CDR3 spans 15 residues. This CDR3 is CASSSAGGAPDTQYF. In nucleotides, the CDR3 is TGTGCCAGCAGCTCAGCGGGAGGTGCCCCAGATACGCAGTATTTT.

This chain connects TRBV5-1 to TRBJ2-3, with 8 bases aligning to TRBD2. This CDR3 contains 17 residues. V dropped 4 bases and J dropped 2; count of bases not matched to a gene: 12. CDR1 is SGHRS and CDR2 is YFSETQ in the germline V gene. In DNA, the CDR3 is TGCGCCAGCAGCCTTTCCCCACTAGCGGTGACCACAGATACGCAGTATTTT. This gives the protein CASSLSPLAVTTDTQYF. Full variable domain (missing parts from reference TRBV5-1 and TRBJ2-3): KAGVTQTPRYLIKTRGQQVTLSCSPISGHRSVSWYQQTPGQGLQFLFEYFSETQRNKGNFPGRFSGRQFSNSRSEMNVSTLELGDSALYLCASSLSPLAVTTDTQYFGPGTRLTVL.

This clonotype has just a few counts. The chain has TRBV18 and TRBJ2-5, with a tentative D call TRBD1 (6 bases). CDR3 length: 16 amino acids. With 0 bases removed from V and 0 bases from J, the gap between germline ends came to 11 bases. Germline V gene data show CDR1 as KGHSH and CDR2 as LQKENI. DNA of the CDR3: TGTGCCAGCTCACCACCGGCGCACAGGGACCAAGAGACCCAGTACTTC. Its protein is CASSPPAHRDQETQYF.

In its sample, this clonotype was seen many times. The chain employs TRBV12-3 or TRBV12-4 and TRBJ2-7, with D possibly matching TRBD2 (6 bases). The CDR3 runs 13 residues. Trimming left V 7 bases short and J 3 bases short, with 13 bases between. The CDR3 DNA is TGTGCCAGCACTGGTAGCGGCTACTACGAGCAGTACTTC. This sequence encodes CASTGSGYYEQYF.

This clonotype was seen more than once but under ten times. The chain carries TRBV9 and TRBJ2-6; no reliable D call. Looked up from germline, CDR1 is SGDLS and CDR2 is YYNGEE. This CDR3 spans 15 amino acids. V was pared by 3 bases and J by 4 bases, with 11 bases between. This CDR3 reads CASSARGAGANVLTF. Written as DNA, the CDR3 is TGTGCCAGCAGCGCCAGAGGAGCGGGGGCCAACGTCCTGACTTTC.

DNA for the CDR3: TGTGCCAGCAGTTACCCCGGCCCCTGGGAGCAGTACTTC. This gives the protein CASSYPGPWEQYF. This chain links TRBV6-2 or TRBV6-3 with TRBJ2-7; D remains ambiguous. Trimming removed 2 bases from V and 7 bases from J, with 12 bases in between. Germline CDR1 is MNHEY and CDR2 is SVGEGT. This CDR3 comprises 13 residues.

The rearrangement links TRBV12-3 or TRBV12-4 to TRBJ2-7, with D possibly being TRBD2 (5 bases). Trimming shortened V by 3 bases and J by 3 bases, and 18 bases separated the two germline ends. The CDR3 extends over 16 amino acids. In DNA form, the CDR3 reads TGTGCCAGCAGTTTCTCGGACTCTCCAAGAAGCTACGAGCAGTACTTC. This sequence encodes CASSFSDSPRSYEQYF.

The chain couples TRBV29-1 to TRBJ1-4; 9 nucleotides line up with TRBD1. CDR3 size: 14 residues. Germline trimming cut 8 bases from V and 5 bases from J; bases unmatched to any gene: 9. The V gene's germline CDR1 is SQVTM and CDR2 ANQGSEA. This chain's CDR3 is CSTRGGTGNEKLFF. In nucleotides, the CDR3 is TGCAGCACTAGGGGCGGGACAGGGAATGAAAAACTGTTTTTT.

V usage is TRBV18 and J usage is TRBJ2-1, with TRBD2 identical over 11 bases. Germline-derived CDR1 and CDR2 are KGHSH and LQKENI. The CDR3 spans 19 residues. The J segment lost 5 bases and the V segment lost 6 bases, leaving 18 bases of the junction unmatched. CDR3 region: CASSILAGATNEKNNEQFF. In nucleotides, the CDR3 is TGTGCCAGCTCGATACTAGCGGGAGCTACTAATGAGAAGAACAATGAGCAGTTCTTC.

The sample holds a few counts of this clonotype. This rearrangement joins TRBV4-3 to TRBJ2-7, with a tentative D call TRBD2 (6 bases). Per germline, CDR1 LGHNA and CDR2 YSLEER. V lost 1 base, J lost 3 bases, and 10 bases lay in between. This CDR3 comprises 14 residues. The CDR3 reads CASSQGLGIYEQYF. The CDR3 nucleotides are TGCGCCAGCAGCCAAGGACTAGGAATCTACGAGCAGTACTTC.

Only a few counts were recorded for this clonotype. This rearrangement joins TRBV3-1 to TRBJ2-1, with unresolved D. Germline values: CDR1 LGHDT, CDR2 YNNKEL (reference sequence). This CDR3 is built from 16 residues. Trimming removed 1 base at V and 4 bases at J, with 14 bases between. The CDR3 DNA sequence: TGTGCCAGCAGCCAAGCCCGGGCGCCGATTTACAATGAGCAGTTCTTC. This translates into CASSQARAPIYNEQFF.

V is TRBV5-4 and J is TRBJ2-1; possibly TRBD2 for D (6 bases). The germline gives CDR1 SGHNT, CDR2 YYREEE (reference sequence). Between the trimmed V and J ends, which lost 4 bases and 7 bases, there was a span of 18 bases. The CDR3 runs to 15 residues. This chain's CDR3 is CASSLGVGSGNEQFF. In DNA, the CDR3 is TGTGCCAGCAGCCTGGGGGTCGGGAGTGGGAATGAGCAGTTCTTC.

This clonotype was picked up a small number of times. The genes are TRBV4-3 and TRBJ2-7; D is ambiguous. The CDR3 extends over 13 amino acids. Germline loops: CDR1 LGHNA, CDR2 YSLEER. V was clipped by 2 bases and J by 6 bases, with 11 bases between them. The CDR3, as DNA: TGCGCCAGCAGCCAATCCCACAAGCGCGAGCAGTACTTC. Amino acid sequence: CASSQSHKREQYF.

This clonotype was seen a handful of times. The chain joins TRBV12-3 or TRBV12-4 to TRBJ1-1; D remains unclear. This CDR3 comprises 12 residues. V lost 7 bases and J lost 1, with 7 bases in between. The CDR3 region has the DNA TGTGCCAGCAAAGTAGGGAACACTGAAGCTTTCTTT. Its protein is CASKVGNTEAFF.

The CDR3 is CASSLGHTNSPLHF. DNA for the CDR3: TGTGCCAGCAGCCTCGGACATACTAATTCACCCCTCCACTTT. J is TRBJ1-6 and V is TRBV6-2 or TRBV6-3; maybe TRBD1 (5 bases). Germline V gene sequence: CDR1 MNHEY, CDR2 SVGEGT. V was pared by 6 bases and J by 6 bases, with 12 bases between. The CDR3 spans 14 residues.

The V and J genes are TRBV30 and TRBJ1-1; no reliable D call. The germline CDR1 and CDR2 sequences are GTSNPN and SVGIG (reference sequence). V lost 2 bases, J lost 0 bases, and 7 bases lay in between. CDR3 length: 13 residues. The CDR3 DNA reads as TGTGCCTGGAGTAGTTGGCTGAACACTGAAGCTTTCTTT. This encodes CAWSSWLNTEAFF.

Many counts were recorded for this clonotype. V is TRBV4-2 and J is TRBJ2-1; D might be TRBD2 (5 bases). Trimming pared 2 bases from V and 6 bases from J, leaving 8 bases between. There are 13 residues in the CDR3. Germline-derived CDR1 and CDR2 are LGHNA and YNFKEQ. The CDR3 reads CASSQLTSNEQFF. The CDR3 DNA is TGTGCCAGCAGCCAATTAACTAGCAATGAGCAGTTCTTC.

In this sample, this clonotype turned up a few times. The chain recombines TRBV20-1 with TRBJ2-1; 8 bases map to TRBD1. V shed 4 bases and J 4 bases; nucleotides not matched to a gene: 21. Per germline, CDR1 DFQATT and CDR2 SNEGSKA (reference sequence). This CDR3 contains 19 residues. This CDR3 reads CSAIPTGVIFVGLYNEQFF. The CDR3 nucleotides are TGCAGTGCTATCCCGACAGGGGTAATTTTTGTTGGACTTTACAATGAGCAGTTCTTC.

This clonotype showed up many times. The chain links TRBV20-1 to TRBJ1-5; D perhaps matches TRBD1 (5 bases). Looked up from germline, CDR1 is DFQATT and CDR2 is SNEGSKA (reference sequence). The CDR3 is 13 residues long. The germline V and J ends were trimmed by 3 bases and 1 base, with 7 bases remaining between them. The CDR3 region has the DNA TGCAGTGCTAGTAGGGGAAGCAATCAGCCCCAGCATTTT. Amino acids: CSASRGSNQPQHF.

A note on this clonotype: A read error may be the cause here, since a much bigger clone is one base away. This rearrangement joins TRBV15 to TRBJ2-6, with no clear D. The germline CDR1 and CDR2 sequences are LNHNV and YYDKDF (reference sequence). CDR3 length equals 15 residues. Trimming removed 2 bases from V and 0 bases from J, with 5 bases in between. In DNA, the CDR3 is TGTGCCACCAGCAGATACCACTCTGGGGCCAACGTCCTGACTTTC. It encodes CATSRYHSGANVLTF.